A selection of T cell receptor beta chains follows, all from one sample in a study of spatial heterogeneity in lung cancer. TCRdb redid the calling of the 5' RACE reads with MiXCR, one entry per CDR3 protein. Here the sample spans some 120,000 distinct CDR3 sequences, 12% being singletons. This specimen was PBMCs, taken at follow-up. All receptors derive from a male donor with early-stage non-small cell lung cancer. Each CDR3 is given with its conserved first and last residue. Each record gives: D gene, J gene, clone size, V gene, CDR3 length, CDR3 DNA, CDR3 protein. D genes are given only for firm matches. A row's size may be missing; if present it is once, few, many or a size class.

>NA|TRBJ2-5|NA|TRBV20-1|10
TGCAGTGCTAGACTGGAGACCCAGTACTTC
CSARLETQYF
>NA|TRBJ1-1|NA|TRBV4-3|11
TGCGCCGGCAGAGGAGACACTGAAGCTTTCTTT
CAGRGDTEAFF
>NA|TRBJ2-2|few|TRBV12-3/TRBV12-4|14
TGTGCCAGCAGTGCACAGGGGAGGACCGGGGAGCTGTTTTTT
CASSAQGRTGELFF
>NA|TRBJ2-5|NA|TRBV28|15
TGTGCCAGCAGTTTCGGGGGAACCGCCCAAGAGACCCAGTACTTC
CASSFGGTAQETQYF
>NA|TRBJ1-1|few|TRBV20-1|14
TGCAGTGCTGGGGCCGGGACCTTGAACACTGAAGCTTTCTTT
CSAGAGTLNTEAFF
>TRBD1|TRBJ2-7|many|TRBV29-1|12
TGCAGCGTAGGACAGGGTTGGTACGAGCAGTACTTC
CSVGQGWYEQYF
>TRBD1|TRBJ2-5|many|TRBV5-1|16
TGCGCCAGCAGCTTGGGGACAGGGGGCTCGGTGGAGACCCAGTACTTC
CASSLGTGGSVETQYF
>TRBD1|TRBJ2-5|NA|TRBV11-2|15
TGTGCCAGCAGCCACGACAGGGGGTCACAAGAGACCCAGTACTTC
CASSHDRGSQETQYF
>TRBD1|TRBJ2-7|many|TRBV13|14
TGTGCCAGCAGCTCGGGACAGGGTGGTTACGAGCAGTACTTC
CASSSGQGGYEQYF
>TRBD1|TRBJ1-1|few|TRBV7-9|15
TGTGCCAGCAGCTTACGTGGACAGGGACGCGCTGAAGCTTTCTTT
CASSLRGQGRAEAFF
>NA|TRBJ1-1|many|TRBV10-3|13
TGTGCCATCAGGGCAGGGGAGAACACTGAAGCTTTCTTT
CAIRAGENTEAFF
>NA|TRBJ2-1|many|TRBV7-2|14
TGTGCCAGCAGCTTGTCCCGTCCGAGCGGTGAGCAGTTCTTC
CASSLSRPSGEQFF
>TRBD1|TRBJ2-4|NA|TRBV10-2|13
TGCGCCAGCAGTGAAAGGACAGGAAACATTCAGTACTTC
CASSERTGNIQYF
>NA|TRBJ2-3|many|TRBV20-1|15
TGCAGTGCTGCTCCCCGAGGGGCCGGGACAGATACGCAGTATTTT
CSAAPRGAGTDTQYF
>NA|TRBJ1-4|few|TRBV7-8|15
TGTGCCAGCAGCCCCCGTTCAAGGGGAAATGAAAAACTGTTTTTT
CASSPRSRGNEKLFF
>NA|TRBJ1-2|many|TRBV3-1|12
TGTGCCAGCAGCCAATCAAACTATGGCTACACCTTC
CASSQSNYGYTF
>TRBD1|TRBJ2-7|many|TRBV5-1|13
TGCGCCAGCAGCATACCAGGGGGCAACGAGCAGTACTTC
CASSIPGGNEQYF
>NA|TRBJ2-2|NA|TRBV10-3|13
TGTGCCATCAGTGGTGGCGGCACCGGGGAGCTGTTTTTT
CAISGGGTGELFF
>NA|TRBJ1-5|many|TRBV9|16
TGTGCCAGCAGCGTAGCCTCCACCCCCCCGAATCAGCCCCAGCATTTT
CASSVASTPPNQPQHF
>NA|TRBJ2-7|NA|TRBV7-2|14
TGTGCCAGCAGCACCGGCACAGGGCACTACGAGCAGTACTTC
CASSTGTGHYEQYF
>TRBD2|TRBJ2-5|many|TRBV7-9|19
TGTGCCAGCAGCCCCCGGCGGGGTATCACTAGCGGGGGGGAAGAGACCCAGTACTTC
CASSPRRGITSGGEETQYF
>NA|TRBJ1-1|few|TRBV9|15
TGTGCCAGCAGCGTAGGGTCCGAGGGGAGAAGTGAAGCTTTCTTT
CASSVGSEGRSEAFF
>NA|TRBJ1-2|few|TRBV11-2|12
TGTGCCAGCAGCTTCGAAGCCTATGGCTACACCTTC
CASSFEAYGYTF
>TRBD1|TRBJ1-6|NA|TRBV3-1|15
TGTGCCAGCAGTCAAAACGACAGGGTGAATTCACCCCTCCACTTT
CASSQNDRVNSPLHF
>NA|TRBJ2-7|NA|TRBV6-5|14
TGTGCCAGCAGTTACTTGAAGGGGGAGCGGGAGCAGTACTTC
CASSYLKGEREQYF
>TRBD1|TRBJ2-7|NA|TRBV29-1|11
TGCAGCGCCCGACAGGGGTACGAGCAGTACTTC
CSARQGYEQYF
>TRBD1|TRBJ1-2|NA|TRBV20-1|15
TGCAGTGCTAGAGACGTCATGACAGGGAAGACTGGCTACACCTTC
CSARDVMTGKTGYTF
>TRBD1|TRBJ1-5|few|TRBV20-1|15
TGCAGTGCTACAGGGGGGGTTACGGAGCATCAGCCCCAGCATTTT
CSATGGVTEHQPQHF
>NA|TRBJ1-3|few|TRBV5-4|16
TGTGCCAGCAGCCTCCAGGGCAGCAGCTCTGGAAACACCATATATTTT
CASSLQGSSSGNTIYF
>TRBD2|TRBJ2-1|many|TRBV7-9|16
TGTGCCAGCAGCTTAGAGGCGGGGGGGACTTACAATGAGCAGTTCTTC
CASSLEAGGTYNEQFF
>NA|TRBJ1-2|few|TRBV3-1|13
TGTGCCAGCAGCCAAGTACCCTCCGATGGCTACACCTTC
CASSQVPSDGYTF
>TRBD2|TRBJ2-1|few|TRBV20-1|13
TGCAGTGCCCGACTAGCGGGGGACAATGAGCAGTTCTTC
CSARLAGDNEQFF
>NA|TRBJ1-2|few|TRBV6-1|17
TGTGCCAGCAGTGAAGCAACAGGCCCCTCCCCGCGGCATGGCTACACCTTC
CASSEATGPSPRHGYTF
>NA|TRBJ1-2|NA|TRBV19|13
TGTGCCAGTAGTCCCGCGGCAGCCTATGGCTACACCTTC
CASSPAAAYGYTF
>NA|TRBJ1-2|few|TRBV6-1|13
TGTGCCAGCAGTGAAAGCAGGGGAATTGGCTACACCTTC
CASSESRGIGYTF
>TRBD1|TRBJ2-5|many|TRBV6-6|17
TGTGCCAGCAGTGGCAAGACAGGGGGCCCGTTTCAAGAGACCCAGTACTTC
CASSGKTGGPFQETQYF
>NA|TRBJ2-7|few|TRBV13|13
TGTGCCAGCAGCGAAAGAAACGGACTCGGGCAGTACTTC
CASSERNGLGQYF
>NA|TRBJ2-7|NA|TRBV5-1|14
TGCGCCAGCAGCTCCGGACAGATAACCTACGAGCAGTACTTC
CASSSGQITYEQYF
>TRBD2|TRBJ2-7|NA|TRBV5-5|15
TGTGCCAGCAGCTTGGAAGGGCTAGCGGCTTACGAGCAGTACTTC
CASSLEGLAAYEQYF
>TRBD1|TRBJ1-4|many|TRBV7-9|14
TGTGCCAGCAGCCCGGGGACAGGGTTTGAAAAACTGTTTTTT
CASSPGTGFEKLFF
>TRBD2|TRBJ2-3|many|TRBV28|16
TGTGCCAGCCCCCCCGGGGGGGGATGGGCCACAGATACGCAGTATTTT
CASPPGGGWATDTQYF